Listed here are 24 T cell receptor beta chains from one sample, sequenced in a study of T cells in Graves' hyperthyroidism and ophthalmopathy. Amplification targeted TCR beta CDR3 regions from RNA transcripts. In the first-round RT-PCR of the TCR CDR3, the HTBI primer set was used. MiXCR, applied by TCRdb to the multiplex PCR reads, yields one record per CDR3 protein. This sample yields 300,000 to 500,000 distinct CDR3 sequences, of which about 15% are seen a single time; 30% to 35% belongs to the top ten. The sequenced sample was blood. The receptors shown here come from a woman younger than 45 with Graves' hyperthyroidism.

V is TRBV20-1 and J is TRBJ2-1; D gene uncertain. V gave up 3 bases and J gave up 6 bases, with 9 bases separating them. In germline, CDR1 is DFQATT, CDR2 SNEGSKA (reference sequence). The CDR3 totals 12 residues. CDR3 region: CSASISRNEQFF. CDR3 nucleotide sequence: TGCAGTGCTAGTATAAGTCGCAATGAGCAGTTCTTC.

Notes on this clonotype: This may stem from a read error, because a much larger clone lies one nucleotide away. The chain carries TRBV10-1 and TRBJ1-1, with 8 bases fitting TRBD1. Germline CDR1 is WNHNN and CDR2 is SYGVQD (reference sequence). CDR3 length: 14 residues. The CDR3 reads CASIEAGGLTEAFF. As DNA, the CDR3 is TGCGCCAGCATTGAGGCAGGGGGCTTAACTGAAGCTTTCTTT.

This chain connects TRBV5-1 to TRBJ1-4; 7 bases line up with TRBD1. Looked up from germline, CDR1 is SGHRS and CDR2 is YFSETQ. CDR3 length: 15 amino acids. Germline trimming cut 7 bases from V and 8 bases from J; bases unmatched to any gene: 14. The chain's CDR3 is CASGRGGEGVEKLFF. In DNA form, the CDR3 reads TGCGCCAGCGGCCGAGGGGGCGAAGGGGTAGAAAAACTGTTTTTT.

The gene calls are TRBV20-1 and TRBJ1-5, with D hard to call. This CDR3 has 16 residues. Trimming left V 0 bases short and J 0 bases short, with 12 bases between. Per the germline V gene, CDR1 is DFQATT and CDR2 is SNEGSKA (reference sequence). CDR3 region: CSARDSRGNSNQPQHF. Here the CDR3 DNA reads TGCAGTGCTAGAGATTCTAGAGGTAATAGCAATCAGCCCCAGCATTTT.

A few counts support this clonotype. The CDR3 DNA sequence: TGTGCCGGGGGGGCAGAGGTAAACAATGAGCAGTTCTTC. Protein product: CAGGAEVNNEQFF. This sequence joins TRBV6-1 and TRBJ2-1, with D perhaps TRBD2 (7 bases). The V and J ends lost 11 bases and 5 bases respectively, with 16 bases between them. This CDR3 spans 13 amino acids. Germline CDR1 and CDR2: MNHNS and SASEGT.

This sequence joins TRBV15 and TRBJ2-5; no reliable D call. Germline lookup yields CDR1 LNHNV and CDR2 YYDKDF (reference sequence). The CDR3 contains 14 residues. The V end was cut by 0 bases, the J end by 0 bases, with 5 bases between. The CDR3 is CATSRDWDQETQYF. CDR3 DNA sequence: TGTGCCACCAGCAGAGATTGGGACCAAGAGACCCAGTACTTC. Full variable domain (missing parts from reference TRBV15 and TRBJ2-5): DAMVIQNPRYQVTQFGKPVTLSCSQTLNHNVMYWYQQKSSQAPKLLFHYYDKDFNNEADTPDNFQSRRPNTSFCFLDIRSPGLGDTAMYLCATSRDWDQETQYFGPGTRLLVL.

This clonotype was counted ten times or more. CDR3: CSTSRGSYEQYF. The CDR3 DNA is TGCAGTACAAGCAGGGGTTCCTACGAGCAGTACTTC. This chain joins TRBV20-1 and TRBJ2-7, with D possibly TRBD1 on 6 matching bases. This CDR3 has 12 amino acids. Germline CDR1 DFQATT, CDR2 SNEGSKA (reference sequence). Deletions cut 8 bases from V and 1 base from J, with 12 bases between.

This clonotype was counted many times. The rearrangement uses TRBV24-1 and TRBJ2-2; TRBD1 matches 8 bases. The CDR3 is 15 residues long. Losses at the gene ends were 7 bases for V and 5 bases for J; bases not matched to a gene: 8. The V gene's germline CDR1 is KGHDR and CDR2 SFDVKD. CDR3 DNA: TGTGCCACCAGCGCAACCAGGGGGCGGACCGGGGAGCTGTTTTTT. This sequence encodes CATSATRGRTGELFF.

V gene TRBV7-9 combines with J gene TRBJ1-4; tentative D call: TRBD1 (5 bases). The CDR3 consists of 14 residues. The V gene's germline CDR1 is SEHNR and CDR2 FQNEAQ (reference sequence). The ends were cut back, 7 bases at V and 8 bases at J, with 17 bases in the middle. The DNA of the CDR3 is TGTGCCAGCAACCAGGGAATAGATGGGGAAAAACTGTTTTTT. The encoded protein is CASNQGIDGEKLFF.

This clonotype was counted ten times or more. The V and J genes are TRBV10-1 and TRBJ2-7, with 8 bases identical to TRBD1. This CDR3 comprises 14 residues. After removal of 6 bases from V and 4 bases from J, the junction contained 8 bases not matched to a gene. Germline lookup yields CDR1 WNHNN and CDR2 SYGVQD (reference sequence). In nucleotides, the CDR3 is TGCGCCAGCAGATACGGACAGGGCCCGTACGAGCAGTACTTC. This sequence encodes CASRYGQGPYEQYF.

This chain uses TRBV20-1 with TRBJ2-7; 9 nucleotides line up with TRBD2. Germline values: CDR1 DFQATT, CDR2 SNEGSKA (reference sequence). V shed 3 bases, J shed 3 bases, and the junction held 3 bases outside the gene matches. CDR3 length: 13 residues. The CDR3 sequence is CSASPAGGYEQYF. The CDR3 coding sequence is TGCAGTGCTAGCCCAGCGGGAGGCTACGAGCAGTACTTC.

The gene calls are TRBV27 and TRBJ2-3; D not certain. Deletions cut 2 bases from V and 5 bases from J, with 14 bases between. The CDR3 length is 15 residues. Germline CDR1 is MNHEY and CDR2 is SMNVEV (reference sequence). CDR3 amino acids: CASSLGPSREDTQYF. CDR3 DNA: TGTGCCAGCAGTTTAGGGCCCTCCAGAGAAGATACGCAGTATTTT.

The table lists this clonotype with a few counts. J is TRBJ1-1 and V is TRBV7-2, with D hard to call. CDR3 length: 16 residues. The germline V gene encodes CDR1 SGHTA and CDR2 FQGNSA. V shed 8 bases and J shed 2 bases, with 21 bases lying between them. The DNA of the CDR3 is TGTGCCAGCGGAAACCTTCCGGGAGACTTTAACACTGAAGCTTTCTTT. Translated: CASGNLPGDFNTEAFF.

The CDR3 sequence is CASREGHRTLEQYF. In DNA form, the CDR3 reads TGTGCCAGCAGAGAGGGACACAGGACCCTCGAGCAGTACTTC. This chain links TRBV2 with TRBJ2-7; D is perhaps TRBD1 (6 bases). CDR3 length equals 14 residues. V lost 6 bases and J lost 6, with 18 bases in between. Germline V gene lookup returns CDR1 SNHLY and CDR2 FYNNEI.

The chain employs TRBV5-1 and TRBJ2-7, with TRBD1 matching 10 bases. The CDR3 is made up of 16 amino acids. Germline CDR1 is SGHRS and CDR2 is YFSETQ. The ends lost 3 bases at V and 0 bases at J; junction bases unmatched: 6. The CDR3 sequence: CASSSLTGGSSYEQYF. DNA of the CDR3: TGCGCCAGCAGCTCTTTGACAGGGGGCTCCTCCTACGAGCAGTACTTC. The variable domain in full, completed from reference TRBV5-1 and TRBJ2-7, reads KAGVTQTPRYLIKTRGQQVTLSCSPISGHRSVSWYQQTPGQGLQFLFEYFSETQRNKGNFPGRFSGRQFSNSRSEMNVSTLELGDSALYLCASSSLTGGSSYEQYFGPGTRLTVT.

The sample holds many counts of this clonotype. The chain couples TRBV2 to TRBJ2-1, with 10 bases identical to TRBD2. V lost 7 bases and J lost 10; bases outside the gene matches: 16. The CDR3 totals 16 residues. Germline V gene sequence: CDR1 SNHLY, CDR2 FYNNEI. The DNA of the CDR3 is TGTGCCAGCATCCGGGGGACTAGCGTTAGAGGGGTGGAGCAGTTCTTC. Its protein product is CASIRGTSVRGVEQFF.

This clonotype occurred a few times. This sequence joins TRBV18 and TRBJ2-5, with TRBD1 matching 11 bases. From germline, CDR1 is KGHSH and CDR2 LQKENI. The CDR3 is 15 residues long. The V and J ends lost 6 bases and 6 bases, in that order; junction bases with no gene match: 9. CDR3 in DNA: TGTGCCAGCTCTCCCTCGGACAGGGGGCGAAAGACCCAGTACTTC. It encodes CASSPSDRGRKTQYF.

At least ten counts were recorded for this clonotype. The DNA of the CDR3 is TGTGCCAGCAGCCCCAGTGCAACTAATGAAAAACTGTTTTTT. Translation gives CASSPSATNEKLFF. The chain has TRBV3-1 and TRBJ1-4, with D unclear. Trimming took 4 bases from V and 0 from J, leaving 6 bases between them. The CDR3 consists of 14 residues. The V gene's germline CDR1 is LGHDT and CDR2 YNNKEL (reference sequence).

With respect to this clonotype: This sequence may be a read error, since a much larger clone differs from it by one base. The chain carries TRBV2 and TRBJ1-5, with D unclear. Germline V lookup: CDR1 SNHLY, CDR2 FYNNEI. This CDR3 is 15 amino acids long. The CDR3 DNA sequence: TGTGCCAGCGGTGATCGGGAGGCGGTCAGTCAGCCCCAGCATTTT. Translated, it gives CASGDREAVSQPQHF. Complete variable domain (other parts from reference TRBV2 and TRBJ1-5): EPEVTQTPSHQVTQMGQEVILRCVPISNHLYFYWYRQILGQKVEFLVSFYNNEISEKSEIFDDQFSVERPDGSNFTLKIRSTKLEDSAMYFCASGDREAVSQPQHFGDGTRLSIL.

This clonotype has only a few counts. The gene calls are TRBV20-1 and TRBJ1-2; 7 bases line up with TRBD1. The V segment lost 0 bases and the J segment 4 bases; nucleotides outside the gene matches: 5. CDR3 length: 14 amino acids. CDR1 is DFQATT and CDR2 is SNEGSKA in the germline V gene (reference sequence). This chain's CDR3 is CSARDPQGIYGYTF. The CDR3 coding sequence is TGCAGTGCTAGAGACCCACAGGGGATCTATGGCTACACCTTC.

Ten or more counts support this clonotype. The chain couples TRBV28 to TRBJ2-3; TRBD2 aligns across 10 bases. CDR1 MDHEN and CDR2 SYDVKM come from the germline V gene. This CDR3 region has 16 residues. J lost 5 bases, V lost 6 bases, and 11 bases had no gene match. The chain's CDR3 is CASSSGSGRPGDTQYF. The CDR3 nucleotides read TGTGCCAGCAGCTCCGGTAGCGGGAGGCCCGGAGATACGCAGTATTTT.

In its sample, this clonotype was seen many times. The chain combines TRBV5-1 with TRBJ1-2; 7 bases align to TRBD1. The CDR3 is made up of 15 amino acids. V dropped 4 bases and J dropped 3; count of bases not matched to a gene: 9. Looked up from germline, CDR1 is SGHRS and CDR2 is YFSETQ. The CDR3 reads CASSPDRAEDYGYTF. The CDR3 nucleotides are TGCGCCAGCAGCCCTGACAGGGCTGAAGACTATGGCTACACCTTC.

The gene calls are TRBV11-1 and TRBJ2-7; 10 bases are a match to TRBD2. The germline V gene has CDR1 SGHAT and CDR2 FQDESV (reference sequence). CDR3 length: 17 residues. The V gene end was trimmed by 4 bases and the J gene end by 2 bases; junction bases not matched to a gene: 11. This CDR3 is CASSWGASGSRTYEQYF. The DNA for the CDR3 is TGTGCCAGCAGCTGGGGGGCTAGCGGGAGTCGAACCTACGAGCAGTACTTC.

The chain couples TRBV19 to TRBJ1-5, with D uncertain. Germline V gene sequence: CDR1 LNHDA, CDR2 SQIVND (reference sequence). The length of the CDR3 is 17 residues. Trimming pared 1 base from V and 3 bases from J, leaving 16 bases between. In DNA form, the CDR3 reads TGTGCCAGTAGTATAGCTCAATACCTGAGGGTCAATCAGCCCCAGCATTTT. This translates into CASSIAQYLRVNQPQHF.